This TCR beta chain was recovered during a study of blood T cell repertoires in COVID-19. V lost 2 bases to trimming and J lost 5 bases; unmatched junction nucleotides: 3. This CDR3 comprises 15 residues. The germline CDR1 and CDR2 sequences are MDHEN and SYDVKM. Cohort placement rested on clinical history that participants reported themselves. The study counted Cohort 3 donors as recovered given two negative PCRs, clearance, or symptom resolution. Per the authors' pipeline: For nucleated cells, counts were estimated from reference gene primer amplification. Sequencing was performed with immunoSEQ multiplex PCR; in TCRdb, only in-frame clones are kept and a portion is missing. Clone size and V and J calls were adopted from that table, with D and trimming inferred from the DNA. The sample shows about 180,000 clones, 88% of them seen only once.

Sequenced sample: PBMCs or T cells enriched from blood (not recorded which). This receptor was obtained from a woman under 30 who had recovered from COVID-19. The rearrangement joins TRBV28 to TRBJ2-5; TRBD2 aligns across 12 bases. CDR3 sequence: CASSLPGTSGETQYF. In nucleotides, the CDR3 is TGTGCCAGCAGTTTACCCGGGACTAGCGGGGAGACCCAGTACTTC. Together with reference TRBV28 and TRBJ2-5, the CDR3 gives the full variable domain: DVKVTQSSRYLVKRTGEKVFLECVQDMDHENMFWYRQDPGLGLRLIYFSYDVKMKEKGDIPEGYSVSREKKERFSLILESASTNQTSMYLCASSLPGTSGETQYFGPGTRLLVL.